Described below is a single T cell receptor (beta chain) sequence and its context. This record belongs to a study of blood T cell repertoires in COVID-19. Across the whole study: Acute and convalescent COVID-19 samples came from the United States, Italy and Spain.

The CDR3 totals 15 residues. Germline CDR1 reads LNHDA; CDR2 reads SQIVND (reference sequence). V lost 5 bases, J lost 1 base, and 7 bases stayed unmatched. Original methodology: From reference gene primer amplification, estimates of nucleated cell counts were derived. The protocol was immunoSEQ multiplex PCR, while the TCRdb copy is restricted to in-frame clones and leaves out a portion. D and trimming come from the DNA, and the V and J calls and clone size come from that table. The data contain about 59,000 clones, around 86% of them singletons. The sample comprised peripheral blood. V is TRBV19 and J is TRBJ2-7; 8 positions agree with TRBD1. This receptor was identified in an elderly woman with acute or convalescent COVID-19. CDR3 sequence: CASSFSTGGSYEQYF. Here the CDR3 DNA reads TGTGCCAGTAGTTTCAGTACAGGGGGATCCTACGAGCAGTACTTC.